One and the same sample provided the 18 T cell receptor beta chains below, sequenced in a study of blood T cell repertoires in COVID-19. Method: immunoSEQ multiplex PCR; TCRdb's copy keeps in-frame clones and lacks some. The sample shows 200,000 to 250,000 clones, more than 75% of them seen only once. The sample comprised peripheral blood. These receptors all come from a woman between 40 and 50 years old with acute or convalescent COVID-19.

The rearrangement joins TRBV14 to TRBJ1-2; D unresolved. The germline V and J ends were trimmed by 1 base and 7 bases, with 16 bases remaining between them. CDR1 is SGHDN and CDR2 is FVKESK in the germline V gene. This CDR3 has 15 residues. The CDR3 nucleotides are TGTGCCAGCAGCCAAGTGCCCGGTACCGCGGGTGGCTACACCTTC. It translates to CASSQVPGTAGGYTF.

The chain employs TRBV4-2 and TRBJ2-3; 10 bases fit TRBD2. The length of the CDR3 is 18 residues. After removal of 5 bases from V and 0 bases from J, the junction contained 11 bases not matched to a gene. Germline V gives CDR1 LGHNA, CDR2 YNFKEQ. In DNA, the CDR3 is TGTGCCAGCAGCTTCCTGAGCCTAGCGGGGGCCAGCACAGATACGCAGTATTTT. It specifies CASSFLSLAGASTDTQYF.

This chain connects TRBV4-1 to TRBJ2-7, with D possibly matching TRBD2 (5 bases). This CDR3 comprises 13 residues. V shed 5 bases and J shed 3 bases, with 11 bases lying between them. The germline CDR1 and CDR2 sequences are MGHRA and YSYEKL. CDR3 sequence reads: CASSFEGGYEQYF. Written as DNA, the CDR3 is TGCGCCAGCAGCTTCGAAGGAGGCTACGAGCAGTACTTC.

CDR3: CASSIVTGEQYF. The DNA of the CDR3 is TGTGCCAGTAGTATAGTAACGGGCGAGCAGTACTTC. This chain connects TRBV19 to TRBJ2-7; no clear D gene. The CDR3 extends over 12 amino acids. V gave up 1 base and J gave up 6 bases, with 7 bases separating them. From germline, CDR1 is LNHDA and CDR2 SQIVND (reference sequence).

This rearrangement joins TRBV30 to TRBJ2-6, with 8 bases that match TRBD2. Germline CDR1 is GTSNPN and CDR2 is SVGIG (reference sequence). J was trimmed by 0 bases and V by 0 bases; bases with no gene match: 10. The CDR3 length is 19 residues. The CDR3 DNA follows: TGTGCCTGGAGTGTTTGGACGGGGGGGCCCATCTCTGGGGCCAACGTCCTGACTTTC. Residues: CAWSVWTGGPISGANVLTF.

V usage is TRBV3-1 (or the pseudogene TRBV3-2) and J usage is TRBJ1-1; D remains ambiguous. The CDR3 loop spans 15 amino acids. The germline V and J ends were trimmed by 3 bases and 4 bases, with 15 bases remaining between them. From germline, CDR1 is LGHDT and CDR2 YNNKEL (reference sequence). CDR3 sequence: CASSQGRVPFTEAFF. CDR3 DNA: TGTGCCAGCAGCCAGGGCAGAGTTCCGTTCACTGAAGCTTTCTTT.

V is TRBV18 and J is TRBJ1-6; D gene unclear. V lost 3 bases, J lost 5 bases, and 11 bases lay in between. Germline assignment: CDR1 KGHSH and CDR2 LQKENI. The CDR3 spans 15 residues. The CDR3 is CASSPLTVDNSPLHF. The CDR3 DNA is TGTGCCAGCTCACCGCTCACAGTCGATAATTCACCCCTCCACTTT.

The chain carries TRBV30 and TRBJ1-2, with 7 positions matching TRBD1. Germline V gene data show CDR1 as GTSNPN and CDR2 as SVGIG (reference sequence). CDR3 length equals 13 residues. With V trimmed by 4 bases and J by 4 bases, 6 bases remained unmatched. CDR3 in DNA: TGTGCCTGGACGGGGGACAGTATCTATGGCTACACCTTC. It specifies CAWTGDSIYGYTF.

This clone was counted at least ten times. CDR3 nucleotides: TGTGCCAGCAGTAGACTAGCGGGGGGCTTCAATGAGCAGTTCTTC. Protein: CASSRLAGGFNEQFF. The chain is built from TRBV3-1 (or the pseudogene TRBV3-2) and TRBJ2-1, with TRBD2 matching over 13 bases. V lost 6 bases, J lost 6 bases, and 5 bases stayed unmatched. The CDR3 is made up of 15 amino acids. Germline CDR1 is LGHDT and CDR2 is YNNKEL (reference sequence).

V and J are TRBV30 and TRBJ1-6; D not certain. Trimming pared 0 bases from V and 7 bases from J, leaving 16 bases between. From germline, CDR1 is GTSNPN and CDR2 SVGIG (reference sequence). The length of the CDR3 is 16 residues. The CDR3 bases are TGTGCCTGGAGTGTACTAGGACGGCCTGGGAATTCACCCCTCCACTTT. Protein product: CAWSVLGRPGNSPLHF.

The gene calls are TRBV30 and TRBJ1-4, with TRBD1 identical over 7 bases. Trimming removed 0 bases from V and 10 bases from J; junction bases left unmatched: 14. CDR1 GTSNPN and CDR2 SVGIG come from the germline V gene (reference sequence). The CDR3 length is 16 residues. CDR3 residues: CAWSVPLGGAEGKLFF. As DNA, the CDR3 is TGTGCCTGGAGTGTACCCTTAGGGGGCGCAGAGGGAAAACTGTTTTTT. Using reference TRBV30 and TRBJ1-4 for the parts outside the CDR3, the full variable domain is SQTIHQWPATLVQPVGSPLSLECTVEGTSNPNLYWYRQAAGRGLQLLFYSVGIGQISSEVPQNLSASRPQDRQFILSSKKLLLSDSGFYLCAWSVPLGGAEGKLFFGSGTQLSVL.

V gene TRBV6-4 combines with J gene TRBJ2-1; 10 positions match TRBD1. Trimming at V came to 3 bases and at J to 10 bases, leaving 18 bases not matched to a gene. The CDR3 has 18 amino acids. CDR1 is MRHNA and CDR2 is SNTAGT in the germline V gene. CDR3 DNA sequence: TGTGCCAGCAGTGAAAGTGCGTGGGGACAGGGGCCTTCAGGGGAGCAGTTCTTC. Residues: CASSESAWGQGPSGEQFF.

CDR3 nucleotide sequence: TGTGCCAGCACTGACTGGAGCTCCTACGAGCAGTACTTC. This encodes CASTDWSSYEQYF. The chain joins TRBV2 to TRBJ2-7, with unresolved D. This CDR3 contains 13 residues. The ends were cut back, 7 bases at V and 0 bases at J, with 10 bases in the middle. Germline CDR1 is SNHLY and CDR2 is FYNNEI.

This chain connects TRBV30 to TRBJ2-2; a possible D gene is TRBD2 (6 bases). V was trimmed by 3 bases and J by 6 bases, leaving 38 bases between them. This CDR3 has 22 amino acids. Germline values: CDR1 GTSNPN, CDR2 SVGIG (reference sequence). The CDR3 coding sequence is TGTGCCTGGAGCCGCTTTTCACCTCTTTCATCCGCTTTCGGGACTTCGGCCGGGGAGCTGTTTTTT. This gives the protein CAWSRFSPLSSAFGTSAGELFF.

V is TRBV1 and J is TRBJ2-7; TRBD2, the table's D call, was not compared with the DNA. TRBV1 is a pseudogene. The CDR3 totals 13 residues. In DNA, the CDR3 is TGCACCAGCAGCCTTCAAGCTCATTACGAGCAGTACTTC. Translated, it gives CTSSLQAHYEQYF.

The chain recombines TRBV2 with TRBJ2-1; 9 bases line up with TRBD1. This CDR3 is 15 amino acids long. The V and J ends lost 7 bases and 6 bases, in that order; junction bases with no gene match: 10. Per the germline V gene, CDR1 is SNHLY and CDR2 is FYNNEI. The CDR3 reads CASNRPGQGSNEQFF. CDR3 DNA sequence: TGTGCCAGCAACCGTCCGGGACAGGGATCCAATGAGCAGTTCTTC.

The chain is built from TRBV10-2 and TRBJ1-2; the D is unclear. The V end was cut by 3 bases, the J end by 6 bases, with 14 bases between. CDR1 WSHSY and CDR2 SAAADI come from the germline V gene. The CDR3 is 14 residues long. CDR3: CASSEPGSKDGYTF. CDR3 in DNA: TGCGCCAGCAGTGAACCGGGGTCTAAGGATGGCTACACCTTC.

The chain joins TRBV19 to TRBJ1-6; TRBD1 matches at 7 bases. CDR1 is LNHDA, CDR2 SQIVND, per germline (reference sequence). Trimming cost V 6 bases and J 9 bases; bases outside gene matches: 5. This CDR3 contains 13 residues. The CDR3 region has the DNA TGTGCCAGTAGAGGACAGGTGGTTTCACCCCTCCACTTT. As protein: CASRGQVVSPLHF.